The clone carrying this T cell receptor (beta chain) was recorded at least ten times. This CDR3 spans 16 amino acids. The germline V gene has CDR1 DFQATT and CDR2 SNEGSKA (reference sequence). V was pared by 4 bases and J by 7 bases, with 10 bases of the junction left unmatched. The sample originates from a study of read filtering for tumor transcriptome and immune sequencing. Overall study context: Patients were approximately 18 male and around 13 female, mean age 65.9 years, range roughly 47 to 85.

The library was built from about 0.4 ug RNA with molecular barcoded adaptors for alpha/delta and beta/gamma chains. TCRdb reprocessed the reads via MiXCR and lists one record per CDR3 protein. Found here are 130,000 or so distinct CDR3 sequences, 13% of them singletons; the top ten hold around 8.2%. The specimen was a population of CD138-negative cells sorted from bone marrow. The V and J genes are TRBV20-1 and TRBJ1-6, with 10 bases identical to TRBD1. This receptor was obtained from a donor at least 40 years old with multiple myeloma. Here the CDR3 DNA reads TGCAGTGCTACGACAGGGGGCCCGGGGTCGAATTCACCCCTCCACTTT. Its protein is CSATTGGPGSNSPLHF.